This TCR beta chain emerged from a study of OX40 agonist ivuxolimab in advanced cancers. CDR1 and CDR2 from the germline V gene are LNHDA and SQIVND (reference sequence). Trimming at V came to 3 bases and at J to 7 bases, leaving 4 bases not matched to a gene. CDR3 size: 15 residues. The assay was immunoSEQ multiplex PCR, and TCRdb's table has in-frame clones only and misses some. Among tens of thousands of clones listed, approximately 94% were seen once. Blood draws occurred at baseline, cycle 4 day 1, and cycle 7 day 1. This chain joins TRBV19 and TRBJ2-3; 13 bases agree with TRBD2. This receptor was obtained from an adult with an advanced solid tumor such as melanoma, head and neck, liver or kidney cancer. Sequenced here: CD4+ or CD8+ T cells sorted from blood, sampled in a trial of the OX40 agonist ivuxolimab. The CDR3 loop is CASSITSGGANTQYF. The CDR3 bases are TGTGCCAGTAGTATCACTAGCGGGGGGGCCAATACGCAGTATTTT.